This TCR beta chain emerged from a study of blood T cell repertoires in COVID-19. Study context: Both acute and convalescent COVID-19 samples were obtained from the United States, Italy and Spain. T cells, B-cell-depleted T cells, or PBMCs supplied cDNA or gDNA.

The J segment lost 6 bases and the V segment lost 7 bases, leaving 14 bases of the junction unmatched. CDR3 length: 16 amino acids. Original analysis: Reference gene primer amplification gave estimated nucleated cell counts. TCRdb keeps only in-frame clones here, not all; method: immunoSEQ multiplex PCR. That table gives V, J and clone size, and the DNA gave D and trimming. Of about 98,000 clones listed, roughly 80% were seen once; the top ten hold about 10%. The rearrangement joins TRBV23-1 to TRBJ1-5; 8 positions match TRBD1. TRBV23-1 is annotated as an ORF whose role is uncertain. This clonotype originated in a woman of 80 years or more with acute or convalescent COVID-19. Material for sequencing was peripheral blood. This chain's CDR3 is CASTNRGWLFSQPQHF. The DNA of the CDR3 is TGCGCCAGCACTAACAGGGGGTGGTTGTTTAGTCAGCCCCAGCATTTT.